The 30 T cell receptor beta chains given below trace back to one sample, sequenced in a study of shared clonotypes between healthy human individuals. Profiling relied on immunoSEQ multiplex PCR, and the TCRdb table lists in-frame clones only, not all of them. This table has under 1,100,000 clones, about three quarters appearing once. Sequenced: memory CD4+ T cells sorted from blood. Documented subset: CD45RA-negative fraction. The receptor source for this set is a man aged 18 to 30 in good health.

The chain links TRBV7-5 to TRBJ2-1; whether TRBD1, the table's D call, matches the DNA was not checked. TRBV7-5 is recorded as a pseudogene. This CDR3 is 20 amino acids long. The CDR3 DNA sequence: TGTGCCAGAAGCTTAGCAGGGTCAGGGTTACTGTCTACTGGATGGAATGAGCAGTTCTTC. It is translated as CARSLAGSGLLSTGWNEQFF.

The chain has TRBV5-1 and TRBJ2-7, with unresolved D. Germline assignment: CDR1 SGHRS and CDR2 YFSETQ. The CDR3 consists of 13 residues. Trimming pared 0 bases from V and 5 bases from J, leaving 9 bases between. The CDR3 spells CASSLEMAHEQYF. In DNA form, the CDR3 reads TGCGCCAGCAGCTTGGAAATGGCCCACGAGCAGTACTTC.

The genes are TRBV28 and TRBJ2-2, with 7 bases identical to TRBD2. With 5 bases clipped from V and 6 bases from J, the junction kept 9 bases outside the gene matches. This CDR3 is built from 15 residues. The germline V gene encodes CDR1 MDHEN and CDR2 SYDVKM. The CDR3 here is CASSPPGRAAGELFF. The CDR3 nucleotides are TGTGCCAGCAGTCCCCCTGGGAGGGCGGCCGGGGAGCTGTTTTTT.

V and J are TRBV5-6 and TRBJ2-5; 9 positions agree with TRBD1. The CDR3 has 15 residues. With V trimmed by 0 bases and J by 1 base, 1 base remained unmatched. Germline V gives CDR1 SGHDT, CDR2 YYEEEE. The CDR3 DNA reads as TGTGCCAGCAGCTTGGTACAGGGGGCCCAAGAGACCCAGTACTTC. Protein sequence: CASSLVQGAQETQYF.

V is TRBV11-2 and J is TRBJ2-7, with 7 bases lining up with TRBD1. The CDR3 loop spans 13 amino acids. V trimming: 3 bases; J trimming: 3 bases; junction bases outside the gene matches: 2. Germline CDR1 and CDR2: SGHAT and FQNNGV. CDR3 nucleotides: TGTGCCAGCAGCTTCCGGACAGGCTACGAGCAGTACTTC. Its protein product is CASSFRTGYEQYF.

A few counts support this clone. The gene calls are TRBV6-5 and TRBJ1-4; 8 bases map to TRBD1. After removal of 5 bases from V and 7 bases from J, the junction contained 3 bases not matched to a gene. The CDR3 extends over 13 amino acids. CDR1 and CDR2 from the germline V gene are MNHEY and SVGAGI. CDR3 DNA: TGTGCCAGCAGTCCCGACAGGGGTGAAAAACTGTTTTTT. Encoded protein: CASSPDRGEKLFF.

To note about this clone: Given a far larger clone just one base away, this is likely a sequencing read error. CDR3 loop: CASSSGAFSNQLQHF. The DNA of the CDR3 is TGTGCCAGCAGTTCAGGGGCCTTTAGCAATCAGCTCCAGCATTTT. The rearrangement links TRBV27 to TRBJ1-5; tentative D call: TRBD1 (6 bases). CDR1 is MNHEY, CDR2 SMNVEV, per germline (reference sequence). This CDR3 comprises 15 residues.

The chain recombines TRBV5-1 with TRBJ1-1; 8 bases match TRBD1. Germline trimming cut 4 bases from V and 2 bases from J; bases unmatched to any gene: 7. Germline V CDR1 and CDR2: SGHRS, YFSETQ. The CDR3 loop spans 15 amino acids. The CDR3 nucleotides read TGCGCCAGCAGCCAGACAGGGGATGTTAACACTGAAGCTTTCTTT. The encoded protein is CASSQTGDVNTEAFF.

This sequence joins TRBV4-1 and TRBJ2-7; D is possibly TRBD1 (7 bases). There are 16 residues in the CDR3. CDR1 and CDR2 from the germline V gene are MGHRA and YSYEKL. V lost 1 base to trimming and J lost 7 bases, with 20 bases between them. In DNA form, the CDR3 reads TGCGCCAGCAGCCAAGGGTCTTCAGGGGGGCTCAGAGAGCAGTACTTC. This sequence encodes CASSQGSSGGLREQYF.

The V gene is TRBV5-4, the J gene TRBJ1-1; perhaps TRBD1 as D (5 bases). There are 13 residues in the CDR3. The germline V gene has CDR1 SGHNT and CDR2 YYREEE (reference sequence). V was pared by 4 bases and J by 3 bases, with 10 bases between. The CDR3 loop reads CASSRDRYTEAFF. The CDR3 DNA follows: TGTGCCAGCAGCCGGGACCGATACACTGAAGCTTTCTTT.

The chain links TRBV7-2 to TRBJ1-6, with 7 bases identical to TRBD1. The ends lost 4 bases at V and 6 bases at J; junction bases unmatched: 3. The CDR3 length is 14 residues. The germline CDR1 and CDR2 sequences are SGHTA and FQGNSA. The CDR3 is CASSSGTVNSPLHF. DNA of the CDR3: TGTGCCAGCAGCTCCGGGACAGTTAATTCACCCCTCCACTTT.

On this clone itself: It is unclear where the CDR3 begins or ends on the DNA, so no DNA is shown, and the CDR3 is as TCRdb lists it. V usage is TRBV6-1 and J usage is TRBJ2-3; the table calls TRBD1, which could not be checked here. The CDR3 spans 15 amino acids, including both terminal residues. In germline, CDR1 is MNHNS, CDR2 SASEGT. The CDR3 here is CASILDRGRADTQYF.

The chain couples TRBV30 to TRBJ1-1; D not certain. Germline CDR1 is GTSNPN and CDR2 is SVGIG (reference sequence). The V and J ends lost 2 bases and 6 bases respectively, with 7 bases between them. This CDR3 has 11 residues. CDR3 in DNA: TGTGCCTGGAGTTTGAGTTCTGAAGCTTTCTTT. As protein: CAWSLSSEAFF.

This chain joins TRBV18 and TRBJ1-1; D is unresolved. The germline V and J ends were trimmed by 3 bases and 7 bases, with 15 bases remaining between them. The CDR3 covers 14 residues. The germline gives CDR1 KGHSH, CDR2 LQKENI. The CDR3 bases are TGTGCCAGCTCACCCATTTTTCTAGAGCTTGAAGCTTTCTTT. This gives the protein CASSPIFLELEAFF. The whole variable domain, filled in from reference TRBV18 and TRBJ1-1, reads NAGVMQNPRHLVRRRGQEARLRCSPMKGHSHVYWYRQLPEEGLKFMVYLQKENIIDESGMPKERFSAEFPKEGPSILRIQQVVRGDSAAYFCASSPIFLELEAFFGQGTRLTVV.

This clone was seen only a few times. The chain carries TRBV6-1 and TRBJ1-2, with 7 bases lining up with TRBD1. CDR3 length: 14 amino acids. With V trimmed by 3 bases and J by 2 bases, 3 bases remained unmatched. From germline, CDR1 is MNHNS and CDR2 SASEGT. The DNA of the CDR3 is TGTGCCAGCAGTGAGACAGGGTGGAACTATGGCTACACCTTC. Protein sequence: CASSETGWNYGYTF.

This clone was picked up a small number of times. The chain uses TRBV6-6 and TRBJ1-5; the match to TRBD1 covers 8 bases. The CDR3 totals 14 residues. The V segment lost 5 bases and the J segment 3 bases; nucleotides outside the gene matches: 3. Germline V gene sequence: CDR1 MNHNY, CDR2 SVGAGI (reference sequence). The chain's CDR3 is CASSPGQVNQPQHF. CDR3 nucleotides: TGTGCCAGCAGTCCGGGACAGGTCAATCAGCCCCAGCATTTT.

This clone was counted a few times. This sequence joins TRBV2 and TRBJ1-2; 9 bases are shared with TRBD1. Germline values: CDR1 SNHLY, CDR2 FYNNEI. The CDR3 spans 15 residues. V dropped 7 bases and J dropped 3; count of bases not matched to a gene: 9. The CDR3 region is CASKLDRGDYYGYTF. The CDR3 DNA reads TGTGCCAGCAAGCTGGACAGGGGCGATTACTATGGCTACACCTTC.

The chain recombines TRBV5-5 with TRBJ2-7, with TRBD2 matching over 10 bases. In germline, CDR1 is SGHKS, CDR2 YYEKEE (reference sequence). V lost 3 bases to trimming and J lost 4 bases; unmatched junction nucleotides: 4. The CDR3 has 14 residues. CDR3 amino acids: CASSSGTSVYEQYF. The CDR3 DNA sequence: TGTGCCAGCAGCTCCGGGACTAGCGTATACGAGCAGTACTTC.

The sample holds a few counts of this clone. This chain uses TRBV11-2 with TRBJ1-6, with unresolved D. The germline gives CDR1 SGHAT, CDR2 FQNNGV. Trimming left V 4 bases short and J 9 bases short, with 10 bases between. The CDR3 is 13 amino acids. The CDR3 nucleotides are TGTGCCAGCAGCTCACCTCCTAGTTCACCCCTCCACTTT. It is translated as CASSSPPSSPLHF.

This sequence joins TRBV7-6 and TRBJ1-4; tentative D call: TRBD1 (6 bases). Germline values: CDR1 SGHVS, CDR2 FNYEAQ. The CDR3 length is 14 residues. The germline V and J ends were trimmed by 1 base and 6 bases, with 9 bases remaining between them. CDR3 nucleotide sequence: TGTGCCAGCAGCTTAGACAGGGTGGATGAAAAACTGTTTTTT. Its translation is CASSLDRVDEKLFF.

This rearrangement joins TRBV27 to TRBJ1-1, with D perhaps matching TRBD1 (6 bases). V dropped 6 bases and J dropped 6 bases, with 23 bases sitting between them. The germline V gene encodes CDR1 MNHEY and CDR2 SMNVEV (reference sequence). CDR3 length: 16 residues. CDR3 coding DNA: TGTGCCAGCAGCCGCGGTTTACAGGGTCTAAAGGCTGAAGCTTTCTTT. It encodes CASSRGLQGLKAEAFF.

This clone was counted only a few times. The chain has TRBV6-5 and TRBJ1-2; D might be TRBD1 (6 bases). Germline V gene sequence: CDR1 MNHEY, CDR2 SVGAGI. This CDR3 comprises 15 residues. V was shortened by 0 bases and J by 8 bases, with 16 bases between the two germline ends. Here the CDR3 reads CASSYSPGGAGGYTF. As DNA, the CDR3 is TGTGCCAGCAGTTACTCGCCCGGGGGGGCAGGAGGCTACACCTTC.

The chain links TRBV25-1 to TRBJ2-1; 9 bases line up with TRBD2. V trimming: 6 bases; J trimming: 7 bases; junction bases outside the gene matches: 10. Germline CDR1 MGHDK, CDR2 SYGVNS. The CDR3 runs 15 residues. For the CDR3, the DNA is TGTGCCAGCAGACGCGGGGGGGCCAGTGGGAATGAGCAGTTCTTC. Translation gives CASRRGGASGNEQFF.

The chain recombines TRBV7-8 with TRBJ1-4; D uncertain. The V and J ends lost 0 bases and 0 bases respectively, with 11 bases between them. Germline V gene data show CDR1 as SGHVS and CDR2 as FQNEAQ. This CDR3 has 17 amino acids. CDR3 in DNA: TGTGCCAGCAGCTTAGCGAGCACGCCAGCAACTAATGAAAAACTGTTTTTT. Encoded protein: CASSLASTPATNEKLFF.

This clone was counted only a few times. CDR3 DNA sequence: TGTGCCAGCCCCTGGCGGGGCTCCTACAATGAGCAGTTCTTC. Translating gives CASPWRGSYNEQFF. The chain couples TRBV12-1 to TRBJ2-1; the DNA was not used to check the table's D call, TRBD2. TRBV12-1 is shown as a pseudogene. The CDR3 loop spans 14 amino acids.

In its sample, this clone was seen a few times. The chain carries TRBV4-3 and TRBJ1-3; D is ambiguous. This CDR3 region has 15 residues. Trimming removed 3 bases at V and 1 base at J, with 10 bases between. Germline V gives CDR1 LGHNA, CDR2 YSLEER. CDR3 sequence reads: CASSQGLSSGNTIYF. The CDR3 nucleotides read TGCGCCAGCAGCCAGGGGTTGTCTTCTGGAAACACCATATATTTT.

This clone showed up just a few times. The rearrangement uses TRBV12-5 and TRBJ2-2, with 10 bases aligning to TRBD2. After removal of 1 base from V and 1 base from J, the junction contained 3 bases not matched to a gene. The V gene's germline CDR1 is LGHNT and CDR2 FRNRAP. This CDR3 is 17 amino acids long. The CDR3 DNA reads as TGTGCTAGTGGTTTGGCTAGGACTAGCGGGAACACCGGGGAGCTGTTTTTT. This gives the protein CASGLARTSGNTGELFF.

V and J are TRBV5-6 and TRBJ2-5; D uncertain. The V gene lost 2 bases and the J gene lost 5 bases, with 22 bases spanning the gap. This CDR3 contains 17 residues. Germline V gene data show CDR1 as SGHDT and CDR2 as YYEEEE. The CDR3 DNA follows: TGTGCCAGCAGCTTAACCTTTCTGGGCAGGACGGTGGAGACCCAGTACTTC. Translated, it gives CASSLTFLGRTVETQYF.

As regards this clone: This could be a read error, since a much larger clone is one nucleotide away. CDR3 amino acids: CASSLVGHEQFF. The CDR3 nucleotides read TGTGCCAGCAGCTTAGTCGGGCATGAGCAGTTCTTC. The chain combines TRBV7-9 with TRBJ2-1; D remains unclear. The V end was cut by 1 base, the J end by 8 bases, with 6 bases between. Germline CDR1 is SEHNR and CDR2 is FQNEAQ (reference sequence). CDR3 length equals 12 residues.

The chain recombines TRBV7-2 with TRBJ2-1; the match to TRBD2 covers 9 bases. Germline CDR1 and CDR2: SGHTA and FQGNSA. This CDR3 region has 16 residues. The junction had 12 bases not matched to a gene; V was cut back by 5 bases and J by 7 bases. The CDR3 loop reads CASSPGTSRGRNEQFF. The DNA of the CDR3 is TGTGCCAGCAGCCCCGGGACTAGCAGGGGTCGTAATGAGCAGTTCTTC.